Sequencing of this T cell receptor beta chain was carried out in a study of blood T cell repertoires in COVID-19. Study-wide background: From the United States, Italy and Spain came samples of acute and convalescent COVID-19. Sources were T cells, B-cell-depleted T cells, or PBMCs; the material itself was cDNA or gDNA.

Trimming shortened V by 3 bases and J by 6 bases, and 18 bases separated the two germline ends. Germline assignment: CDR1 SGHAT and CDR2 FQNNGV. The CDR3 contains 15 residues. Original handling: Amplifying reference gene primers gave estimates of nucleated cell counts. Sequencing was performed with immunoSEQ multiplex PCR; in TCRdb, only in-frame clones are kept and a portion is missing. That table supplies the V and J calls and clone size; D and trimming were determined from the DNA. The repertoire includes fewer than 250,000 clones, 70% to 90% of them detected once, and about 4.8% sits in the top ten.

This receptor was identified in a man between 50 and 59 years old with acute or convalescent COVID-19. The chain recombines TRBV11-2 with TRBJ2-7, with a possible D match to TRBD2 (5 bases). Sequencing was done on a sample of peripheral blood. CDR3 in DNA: TGTGCCAGCAGCTTTACACAGACCCTCCGGGGCGAGCAGTACTTC. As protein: CASSFTQTLRGEQYF.